The 27 T cell receptor beta chains below all came from one sample that was sequenced in a study of T cell clones after liver transplantation. This table comes from immunoSEQ multiplex PCR, and its TCRdb copy is limited to in-frame clones, with some not included. The repertoire holds tens of thousands of clones, about 92% seen once, with less than 3.5% in the top ten. The sequences come from CD4+ T cells from blood, collected before liver transplant. Every receptor here comes from a human donor who received a liver transplant.

The chain carries TRBV5-1 and TRBJ2-5, with TRBD1 as a possible D gene (6 bases). The CDR3 length is 13 residues. V was trimmed by 5 bases and J by 5 bases, leaving 13 bases between them. Germline loops: CDR1 SGHRS, CDR2 YFSETQ. This CDR3 is CASSSDRLETQYF. For the CDR3, the DNA is TGCGCCAGCAGTTCTGACAGGTTGGAGACCCAGTACTTC.

The chain combines TRBV28 with TRBJ1-4; no reliable D call. Per the germline V gene, CDR1 is MDHEN and CDR2 is SYDVKM. V gave up 1 base and J gave up 7 bases, with 10 bases separating them. The CDR3 sequence is 14 residues long. For the CDR3, the DNA is TGTGCCAGCAGTTTATATTCCGGAGTTGAAAAACTGTTTTTT. It translates to CASSLYSGVEKLFF.

The chain employs TRBV6-1 and TRBJ1-5; D is uncertain. CDR1 is MNHNS and CDR2 is SASEGT in the germline V gene. V lost 6 bases and J 0 bases, leaving 6 bases between the germline ends. The CDR3 is made up of 13 amino acids. The CDR3 region is CASREFSNQPQHF. In DNA form, the CDR3 reads TGTGCCAGCAGGGAGTTTAGCAATCAGCCCCAGCATTTT.

Worth noting for this clone: One end of the junction does not line up with germline, which may come from a read error. This chain connects TRBV5-3 to TRBJ2-5; 8 positions match TRBD2. TRBV5-3 is an ORF, and what it does is uncertain. This CDR3 is 15 amino acids long. CDR3 bases: TGTGCCAGCAGCTTGGTGCTAGCGGGCACGGAGACCCAGTACTTC. Translating it yields CASSLVLAGTETQYF.

V gene TRBV5-1 combines with J gene TRBJ2-3, with D maybe TRBD2 (6 bases). Trimming removed 0 bases at V and 5 bases at J, with 13 bases between. Looked up from germline, CDR1 is SGHRS and CDR2 is YFSETQ. This CDR3 contains 15 residues. CDR3 sequence (DNA): TGCGCCAGCAGCTTGGCGGGAGCAGGTGGAGATACGCAGTATTTT. It yields the protein CASSLAGAGGDTQYF.

The V call is TRBV7-3, the J call TRBJ2-2, with D hard to call. V dropped 0 bases and J dropped 4 bases, with 6 bases sitting between them. The CDR3 sequence is 14 residues long. Germline-derived CDR1 and CDR2 are SGHTA and FQGTGA. This CDR3 is CASSLTPTTGELFF. DNA of the CDR3: TGTGCCAGCAGCTTAACCCCTACCACCGGGGAGCTGTTTTTT. Full variable domain (missing parts from reference TRBV7-3 and TRBJ2-2): GAGVSQTPSNKVTEKGKYVELRCDPISGHTALYWYRQSLGQGPEFLIYFQGTGAADDSGLPNDRFFAVRPEGSVSTLKIQRTERGDSAVYLCASSLTPTTGELFFGEGSRLTVL.

This chain uses TRBV2 with TRBJ2-1; D call uncertain. This CDR3 region has 13 residues. Trimming shortened V by 0 bases and J by 6 bases, and 6 bases separated the two germline ends. The germline gives CDR1 SNHLY, CDR2 FYNNEI. This CDR3 reads CASSEAILNEQFF. For the CDR3, the DNA is TGTGCCAGCAGTGAAGCGATCCTCAATGAGCAGTTCTTC.

The chain couples TRBV4-3 to TRBJ2-2, with 11 bases identical to TRBD1. The CDR3 has 19 residues. The germline V gene encodes CDR1 LGHNA and CDR2 YSLEER. Trimming at V came to 4 bases and at J to 0 bases, leaving 10 bases not matched to a gene. The CDR3 DNA sequence: TGCGCCAGCAGCCGCCACACCGGGACAGGGGGATCGAACACCGGGGAGCTGTTTTTT. As protein: CASSRHTGTGGSNTGELFF.

This clone was observed once. CDR3 DNA sequence: TGTGCCAGCAGCTTAGTCGGAGCGGGAGGGGGCAATGAGCAGTTCTTC. Its translation is CASSLVGAGGGNEQFF. The chain links TRBV7-9 to TRBJ2-1; TRBD2 matches 10 bases. The CDR3 has 16 residues. V shed 1 base, J shed 6 bases, and the junction held 6 bases outside the gene matches. CDR1 and CDR2 (germline): SEHNR, FQNEAQ (reference sequence).

The V call is TRBV12-5, the J call TRBJ1-5, with D unresolved. Germline lookup yields CDR1 LGHNT and CDR2 FRNRAP. V was pared by 5 bases and J by 5 bases, with 7 bases between. This CDR3 has 12 amino acids. The CDR3 DNA sequence: TGTGCTAGTGGTACTGGATATCAGCCCCAGCATTTT. Amino acids: CASGTGYQPQHF.

This clone was detected once. The V call is TRBV28, the J call TRBJ2-4, with D tentatively TRBD1 (5 bases). The length of the CDR3 is 17 residues. In germline, CDR1 is MDHEN, CDR2 SYDVKM. The V end lost 6 bases, the J end lost 0 bases, and 18 bases lay between the germline ends. CDR3 nucleotide sequence: TGTGCCAGCAGCGCCCCCTTGGGGCTGGGAGCCAAAAACATTCAGTACTTC. Amino acid sequence: CASSAPLGLGAKNIQYF.

The chain couples TRBV5-1 to TRBJ2-7; TRBD1 aligns across 7 bases. CDR1 and CDR2 (germline): SGHRS, YFSETQ. CDR3 size: 14 residues. J lost 4 bases, V lost 0 bases, and 4 bases had no gene match. The CDR3 region is CASSLGTGKYEQYF. As DNA, the CDR3 is TGCGCCAGCAGCTTGGGGACAGGAAAATACGAGCAGTACTTC. Together with reference TRBV5-1 and TRBJ2-7, the CDR3 gives the full variable domain: KAGVTQTPRYLIKTRGQQVTLSCSPISGHRSVSWYQQTPGQGLQFLFEYFSETQRNKGNFPGRFSGRQFSNSRSEMNVSTLELGDSALYLCASSLGTGKYEQYFGPGTRLTVT.

This clone has just one count. The rearrangement joins TRBV7-3 to TRBJ2-5, with D perhaps TRBD1 or TRBD2 (5 bases each). Germline V gene data show CDR1 as SGHTA and CDR2 as FQGTGA. V was cut by 5 bases and J by 5 bases, with 12 bases left in between. This CDR3 has 13 residues. The CDR3 DNA reads TGTGCCAGCAGCACTCAGGGCGGGGAGACCCAGTACTTC. It is translated as CASSTQGGETQYF.

The genes are TRBV12-5 and TRBJ2-2; 10 bases fit TRBD1. The J segment lost 5 bases and the V segment lost 6 bases, leaving 3 bases of the junction unmatched. This CDR3 is built from 14 residues. CDR1 is LGHNT and CDR2 is FRNRAP in the germline V gene. The CDR3 here is CASGRGQGTGELFF. The CDR3 bases are TGTGCTAGTGGCCGGGGACAGGGGACCGGGGAGCTGTTTTTT. Filled out from reference TRBV12-5 and TRBJ2-2, the complete variable domain reads DARVTQTPRHKVTEMGQEVTMRCQPILGHNTVFWYRQTMMQGLELLAYFRNRAPLDDSGMPKDRFSAEMPDATLATLKIQPSEPRDSAVYFCASGRGQGTGELFFGEGSRLTVL.

The chain has TRBV10-2 and TRBJ2-2; tentative D call: TRBD2 (7 bases). CDR1 is WSHSY and CDR2 is SAAADI in the germline V gene. CDR3 length: 14 amino acids. The ends were cut back, 6 bases at V and 6 bases at J, with 14 bases in the middle. As DNA, the CDR3 is TGCGCCAGCAGCCTGTGGGGGGGCTCCGGGGAGCTGTTTTTT. Encoded protein: CASSLWGGSGELFF.

The V gene is TRBV12-5, the J gene TRBJ1-4; D gene ambiguous. The CDR3 is 16 amino acids. Germline CDR1 is LGHNT and CDR2 is FRNRAP. V lost 3 bases and J lost 8, with 19 bases in between. This CDR3 reads CASGFGRSSTAEKLFF. The DNA for the CDR3 is TGTGCTAGTGGTTTCGGCCGCTCAAGCACCGCAGAAAAACTGTTTTTT.

The chain recombines TRBV18 with TRBJ1-1, with 7 nucleotides matching TRBD1. The V gene's germline CDR1 is KGHSH and CDR2 LQKENI. The CDR3 runs 12 residues. The junction had 1 base not matched to a gene; V was cut back by 1 base and J by 8 bases. The DNA of the CDR3 is TGTGCCAGCTCACCACGGGACAGAGAAGCTTTCTTT. Its translation: CASSPRDREAFF.

CDR3 in DNA: TGTGCCAGCAGCCATTCCCCACAAGAGACCCAGTACTTC. Translated, it gives CASSHSPQETQYF. The chain uses TRBV27 and TRBJ2-5; no clear D gene. V shed 6 bases and J shed 2 bases, with 10 bases lying between them. Per germline, CDR1 MNHEY and CDR2 SMNVEV (reference sequence). The CDR3 covers 13 residues.

The chain joins TRBV7-9 to TRBJ2-1; TRBD2 aligns across 14 bases. Germline-derived CDR1 and CDR2 are SEHNR and FQNEAQ (reference sequence). The CDR3 consists of 14 residues. The ends lost 4 bases at V and 8 bases at J; junction bases unmatched: 1. The chain's CDR3 is CASSSGLAGDEQFF. In DNA, the CDR3 is TGTGCCAGCAGCTCGGGACTAGCGGGAGATGAGCAGTTCTTC.

This clone appeared a few times. The chain couples TRBV29-1 to TRBJ2-5; 9 positions match TRBD1. The length of the CDR3 is 15 residues. The germline gives CDR1 SQVTM, CDR2 ANQGSEA. After removal of 5 bases from V and 2 bases from J, the junction contained 9 bases not matched to a gene. CDR3 nucleotide sequence: TGCAGCGTTCCGCCGGGACAGGGACATCAAGAGACCCAGTACTTC. Translated, it gives CSVPPGQGHQETQYF.

CDR3 bases: TGTGCCAGCAGCCGGGCGGCCGAGGACGAGCAGTACTTC. It is translated as CASSRAAEDEQYF. V usage is TRBV9 and J usage is TRBJ2-7; unclear D gene. Trimming stripped 4 bases from V and 5 bases from J, with 13 bases between. In germline, CDR1 is SGDLS, CDR2 YYNGEE. This CDR3 has 13 amino acids.

This rearrangement joins TRBV29-1 to TRBJ2-7, with D possibly TRBD1 on 6 matching bases. CDR3 length equals 12 residues. V lost 4 bases and J 3 bases, leaving 10 bases between the germline ends. Looked up from germline, CDR1 is SQVTM and CDR2 is ANQGSEA. The CDR3 region has the DNA TGCAGCGTTGCCAGGGGTAACTACGAGCAGTACTTC. It yields the protein CSVARGNYEQYF.

The chain joins TRBV7-9 to TRBJ2-3; TRBD1 or TRBD2 may be the D gene (5 bases each). The germline CDR1 and CDR2 sequences are SEHNR and FQNEAQ (reference sequence). V lost 7 bases to trimming and J lost 1 base, with 12 bases between them. The CDR3 has 14 amino acids. This CDR3 is CASITGTGTDTQYF. The CDR3 DNA is TGTGCCAGCATTACCGGGACGGGCACAGATACGCAGTATTTT.

The genes are TRBV5-1 and TRBJ2-3; possibly TRBD2 for D (5 bases). Trimming cost V 4 bases and J 5 bases, with 11 bases left between them. This CDR3 comprises 13 residues. Germline loops: CDR1 SGHRS, CDR2 YFSETQ. The CDR3 sequence is CASSLGLGDTQYF. CDR3 DNA: TGCGCCAGCAGCCTCGGACTTGGAGATACGCAGTATTTT.

V usage is TRBV6-1 and J usage is TRBJ1-2; the D is unclear. Germline CDR1 is MNHNS and CDR2 is SASEGT. The CDR3 extends over 19 amino acids. V shed 0 bases and J shed 2 bases, with 22 bases lying between them. The CDR3 region is CASSEALWALGLGNYGYTF. DNA of the CDR3: TGTGCCAGCAGTGAAGCGCTTTGGGCCTTGGGCCTAGGAAACTATGGCTACACCTTC.

The V call is TRBV28, the J call TRBJ2-1, with 7 bases that match TRBD2. Germline assignment: CDR1 MDHEN and CDR2 SYDVKM. This CDR3 is 18 amino acids long. V dropped 3 bases and J dropped 11; count of bases not matched to a gene: 22. The CDR3: CASSFALIQRGGTWQQFF. DNA for the CDR3: TGTGCCAGCAGTTTTGCCCTCATTCAGAGGGGAGGGACGTGGCAGCAGTTCTTC.

This clone was recorded a few times. J is TRBJ1-3 and V is TRBV5-1; D unclear. The CDR3 is 15 residues long. Germline CDR1 SGHRS, CDR2 YFSETQ. The V gene lost 0 bases and the J gene lost 3 bases, with 10 bases spanning the gap. CDR3 bases: TGCGCCAGCAGCTTGGGTCTGGTCGTTGGAAACACCATATATTTT. Its translation: CASSLGLVVGNTIYF.